This TCR beta chain is drawn from a study of beta chain features in type 1 diabetes (dated by TCRdb to the late 2010s). At the level of the whole study: Mean age, gender distribution, total cell number and subset yield were not different between patients and healthy donors. Across all samples, approximately 100 million sorted cells were examined, and cell number per subset correlated strongly with RNA yield. The study compared TCRB repertoires of sorted circulating CD4+ T cell subsets between recently diagnosed type 1 diabetes patients and matched healthy donors. Regulatory and stem cell-like memory subsets were isolated from only 8 patients and roughly eight healthy donors, whereas naive and central memory subsets came from all 30 or so donors. Beyond this particular receptor, the publication reports: Fewer insertions and more nucleotide deletions at VDJ recombination sites were observed in patients with type 1 diabetes, implying thymic rearrangement abnormalities. Sequencing cDNA rather than genomic DNA could over-represent highly expressing activated cells, although activation and CD3 levels did not differ between groups. PCR may preferentially amplify shorter templates, but because patient and control samples were amplified and corrected together, any resulting skew would affect both groups equally. A moderate but significant shortening of TCRB CDR3 length was observed in type 1 diabetes patients in all four CD4+ subsets. The naive, central memory and regulatory TCRB repertoires appeared to resemble one another more closely among patients than among healthy donors. Only small numbers of individuals were included in the HLA sub-analyses, which left unresolved whether HLA type had any influence on TCRB rearrangement.

The High Capacity cDNA Reverse Transcription Kit was used to reverse transcribe all of the isolated RNA, meaning that expressed TCRB transcripts were what got sequenced. Deep immunoSEQ sequencing was applied to naive, central memory and regulatory T cell samples, giving an average of about 3.7 million total reads per sample. Sorted cells were lysed in RLT buffer, and RNA was extracted using DNase-treated RNeasy Micro or Mini kits according to cell number. Each cell subset was processed separately to prevent cross-contamination, with patient and healthy donor samples processed together. The immunoSEQ multiplex PCR was used to amplify TCRB sequences from cDNA, yielding 87-bp fragments that span the CDR3 region. Sequencing of the amplicons was performed on the Illumina HiSeq platform. As for how the authors treated the data: Synthetic template baselines were used to correct PCR bias computationally, reads within Hamming distance 2 were collapsed, and singletons that could not be merged were discarded. Reads were aligned against IMGT to assign V, D and J genes, CDR3 length and insertions or deletions at six rearrangement sites. Within each subset, clonotype counts were normalized to sorted cell number, after which true diversity and Gini coefficients were computed with the tcR R package. The overlap coefficient, calculated on TCRB nucleotide sequences, was used to quantify repertoire sharing. Out-of-frame TCRB sequences from naive cells were analyzed to stand in for the pre-selection repertoire. The table comes from immuneACCESS by way of TCRdb, which keeps in-frame sequences with V and J called. Part of the clones is missing from these tables; in studies checked, under half for an unresolved V gene and the rest for unknown reasons. V and J calls and clone size come straight from that table; D and trimming were deduced from the DNA. Present in this sample are hundreds of thousands of clones, roughly two thirds of which were seen just once. The ten largest account for around 0.05% of the sample.

V is trimmed back by 1 base and J by 4 bases, and the junction contains 3 bases that no gene match accounts for. The germline V gene (reference sequence) provides CDR1 GTSNPN and CDR2 SVGIG. Spanning cysteine to phenylalanine, the CDR3 consists of 14 amino acids. Only the CDR3 part of the read is kept: 42 bases, read in frame from the first base. Each donor gave one peripheral blood draw, averaging around 0.11 L, which was collected into heparinised tubes. Naive, central memory, regulatory and stem cell-like memory CD4+ T cells were sorted on a BD FACSAria II using a panel including CD45RO, CCR7, CD25, CD127, CD95 and CD27. Every sorted population had a purity above 95%. PBMCs were separated immediately by Lymphoprep density gradient centrifugation and were stained directly, without being cultured. To minimize batch effects, samples were stained and sorted in pairs, one healthy donor with one patient per experiment.

Comments on this clone: The antigen it binds to is not known. No much larger clone is present one base from it, and per-base qualities are unavailable.

Sample: naive CD4+ T cells from blood. The cell subset or site label on this specimen signifies: true naive CD4+ T cells. This TCR came from a man aged 25 to 40 in good health. The rearranged segments are TRBV30 and TRBJ1-1; 10 junctional bases match TRBD1. CDR3 protein: CAWSGQGAGTEAFF. The DNA sequence reads TGTGCCTGGAGTGGACAGGGGGCTGGCACTGAAGCTTTCTTT.